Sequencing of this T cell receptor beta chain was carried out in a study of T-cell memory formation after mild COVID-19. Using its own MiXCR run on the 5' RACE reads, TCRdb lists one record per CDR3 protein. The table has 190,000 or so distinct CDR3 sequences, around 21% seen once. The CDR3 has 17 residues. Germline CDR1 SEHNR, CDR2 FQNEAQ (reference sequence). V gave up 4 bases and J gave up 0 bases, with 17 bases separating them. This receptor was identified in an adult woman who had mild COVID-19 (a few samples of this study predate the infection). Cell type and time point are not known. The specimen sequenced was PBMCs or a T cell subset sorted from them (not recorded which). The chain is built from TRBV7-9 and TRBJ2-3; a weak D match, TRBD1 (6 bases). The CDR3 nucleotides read TGTGCCAGCAGCTCAGCCTACAGGGCACGGAGCACAGATACGCAGTATTTT. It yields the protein CASSSAYRARSTDTQYF.